One and the same sample provided the 13 T cell receptor beta chains below, sequenced in a study of T cells in Graves' hyperthyroidism and ophthalmopathy. The source material, RNA transcripts, was used to amplify TCR beta CDR3 regions. The TCR CDR3 was amplified in a first-round RT-PCR using the HTBI primer set. TCRdb itself ran the multiplex PCR reads through MiXCR, one entry per CDR3 protein. The sample contains roughly 100,000 distinct CDR3 sequences, 35% to 45% of which appear only once. The sample taken for sequencing was peripheral blood or thyroid tissue (not recorded which). These receptors came from a woman younger than 45 with Graves' hyperthyroidism.

This clonotype was counted many times. The chain links TRBV4-1 to TRBJ2-7; 9 bases are shared with TRBD2. The CDR3 runs 18 residues. The V gene end was trimmed by 1 base and the J gene end by 3 bases; junction bases not matched to a gene: 13. Germline values: CDR1 MGHRA, CDR2 YSYEKL. CDR3 in amino acids: CASSQGGRAGGFGYEQYF. CDR3 DNA sequence: TGCGCCAGCAGCCAAGGAGGGCGAGCGGGAGGCTTTGGCTACGAGCAGTACTTC.

This clonotype was recorded at least ten times. The rearrangement joins TRBV20-1 to TRBJ1-1; D gene unclear. Trimming left V 3 bases short and J 3 bases short, with 8 bases between. The CDR3 sequence is 12 residues long. Germline CDR1 reads DFQATT; CDR2 reads SNEGSKA (reference sequence). The CDR3: CSASRTDTEAFF. As DNA, the CDR3 is TGCAGTGCTAGTCGTACGGACACTGAAGCTTTCTTT.

This clonotype was recorded at least ten times. The chain employs TRBV12-3 or TRBV12-4 and TRBJ1-3; 7 bases agree with TRBD1. This CDR3 has 15 amino acids. With V trimmed by 5 bases and J by 4 bases, 8 bases remained unmatched. CDR3 nucleotide sequence: TGTGCCAGCAGTGCCCGCGGCAGGGGGGGAAACACCATATATTTT. Residues: CASSARGRGGNTIYF.

This clonotype was recorded many times. The V and J genes are TRBV5-1 and TRBJ1-2; TRBD1 agrees at 11 bases. Germline CDR1 reads SGHRS; CDR2 reads YFSETQ. The CDR3 consists of 14 residues. V lost 4 bases and J lost 4; bases outside the gene matches: 3. The CDR3 is CASSRDRGSYGYTF. The DNA of the CDR3 is TGCGCCAGCAGCCGGGACAGGGGGAGCTATGGCTACACCTTC.

V gene TRBV12-3 or TRBV12-4 combines with J gene TRBJ2-5; 7 bases fit TRBD2. J gave up 4 bases and V 5 bases, and 10 bases lay outside the gene matches. The CDR3 covers 15 residues. The chain's CDR3 is CASSEGGGSTETQYF. In nucleotides, the CDR3 is TGTGCCAGCAGTGAAGGAGGCGGGAGCACAGAGACCCAGTACTTC.

This clonotype was found many times. The chain links TRBV25-1 to TRBJ2-7, with D possibly being TRBD2 (6 bases). CDR3 length equals 17 residues. Trimming took off 3 bases at V and 2 bases at J, with 20 bases between the two ends. Germline V gives CDR1 MGHDK, CDR2 SYGVNS. CDR3 nucleotide sequence: TGTGCCAGCAGTGAGGGCTTTGGGGGGAAGAACGCCTACGAGCAGTACTTC. Protein: CASSEGFGGKNAYEQYF.

In this sample, this clonotype turned up once. This may stem from a read error, because a much larger clone lies one nucleotide away. Written as DNA, the CDR3 is TGTGCCAGCAGTTTTAATAGGTCTTGGCGGAATAATTTACCCCTCCACTTT. Protein: CASSFNRSWRNNLPLHF. The V call is TRBV28, the J call TRBJ1-6; D remains ambiguous. Looked up from germline, CDR1 is MDHEN and CDR2 is SYDVKM. The CDR3 spans 17 residues. Combining the CDR3 with reference TRBV28 and TRBJ1-6 gives the whole variable domain DVKVTQSSRYLVKRTGEKVFLECVQDMDHENMFWYRQDPGLGLRLIYFSYDVKMKEKGDIPEGYSVSREKKERFSLILESASTNQTSMYLCASSFNRSWRNNLPLHFGNGTRLTVT.

This clonotype was counted many times. The chain couples TRBV5-1 to TRBJ1-1; a possible D gene is TRBD1 (5 bases). CDR1 is SGHRS, CDR2 YFSETQ, per germline. The V gene lost 0 bases and the J gene lost 11 bases, with 20 bases spanning the gap. CDR3 length: 15 amino acids. In nucleotides, the CDR3 is TGCGCCAGCAGCTTGGTCGGCCAGGGACCAGTAGAGGCTTTCTTT. The encoded protein is CASSLVGQGPVEAFF.

As for this clonotype: The germline gene is not matched at one end of the junction; a read error may be the cause. The chain has TRBV20-1 and TRBJ2-7; TRBD2 is a possible D gene (6 bases). Germline CDR1 is DFQATT and CDR2 is SNEGSKA (reference sequence). The CDR3 runs 15 residues. DNA for the CDR3: TGCAGTACTAGAGACATAGCGGCGGGAAACTACGAGCAGTACTTC. This encodes CSTRDIAAGNYEQYF.

This clonotype was detected many times. This chain links TRBV7-2 with TRBJ1-4; D is uncertain. This CDR3 has 14 amino acids. Per germline, CDR1 SGHTA and CDR2 FQGNSA. V gave up 3 bases and J gave up 7 bases, with 12 bases separating them. The CDR3 coding sequence is TGTGCCAGCAGCTTGGGGAGGACGAGTGAAAAACTGTTTTTT. Translating it yields CASSLGRTSEKLFF.

The V and J genes are TRBV20-1 and TRBJ2-7; no clear D gene. The CDR3 is 13 residues long. Germline CDR1 reads DFQATT; CDR2 reads SNEGSKA (reference sequence). The V gene lost 1 base and the J gene lost 3 bases, with 10 bases spanning the gap. The CDR3: CSARARHRYEQYF. In DNA form, the CDR3 reads TGCAGTGCTAGAGCCCGCCATCGCTACGAGCAGTACTTC.

This clonotype was seen ten or more times. The chain recombines TRBV5-1 with TRBJ2-2; D remains unclear. Germline CDR1 reads SGHRS; CDR2 reads YFSETQ. Trimming took off 1 base at V and 4 bases at J, with 14 bases between the two ends. The CDR3 extends over 16 amino acids. In DNA, the CDR3 is TGCGCCAGCAGCTTGTGGGCAGTCAGTGGCACCGGGGAGCTGTTTTTT. Amino acid sequence: CASSLWAVSGTGELFF. Full variable domain (outside the CDR3, taken from reference TRBV5-1 and TRBJ2-2): KAGVTQTPRYLIKTRGQQVTLSCSPISGHRSVSWYQQTPGQGLQFLFEYFSETQRNKGNFPGRFSGRQFSNSRSEMNVSTLELGDSALYLCASSLWAVSGTGELFFGEGSRLTVL.

This chain links TRBV15 with TRBJ1-4, with a tentative D call TRBD1 (6 bases). This CDR3 has 14 residues. V was shortened by 7 bases and J by 8 bases, with 17 bases between the two germline ends. Looked up from germline, CDR1 is LNHNV and CDR2 is YYDKDF (reference sequence). CDR3 in amino acids: CATTQGGIREKLFF. CDR3 coding DNA: TGTGCCACCACCCAAGGGGGGATCAGGGAAAAACTGTTTTTT.